Shown below are 15 T cell receptor beta chains from a single sample sequenced in a study of T cell responses to AZD1222 COVID-19 vaccine. Only in-frame clones appear in the TCRdb table, and some are missing; sequencing was by immunoSEQ multiplex PCR. The table records 79,000 or so clones, roughly 80% of them present only once. Material: peripheral blood, obtained 28 days after the second dose of the MenACWY control vaccine. Receptors were obtained from an adult who received the MenACWY meningococcal vaccine as a control.

The rearrangement joins TRBV30 to TRBJ1-1; D is possibly TRBD1 (5 bases). The CDR3 sequence is 12 residues long. Looked up from germline, CDR1 is GTSNPN and CDR2 is SVGIG (reference sequence). V was trimmed by 3 bases and J by 7 bases, leaving 12 bases between them. This CDR3 is CAWRWRRGEAFF. The CDR3 nucleotides read TGTGCCTGGAGGTGGAGGAGGGGTGAAGCTTTCTTT. The variable domain in full, completed from reference TRBV30 and TRBJ1-1, reads SQTIHQWPATLVQPVGSPLSLECTVEGTSNPNLYWYRQAAGRGLQLLFYSVGIGQISSEVPQNLSASRPQDRQFILSSKKLLLSDSGFYLCAWRWRRGEAFFGQGTRLTVV.

CDR3 nucleotides: TGTGCCAGCAGCTTGGATGGTGCAGGGAATTCACCCCTCCACTTT. Its protein is CASSLDGAGNSPLHF. The V and J genes are TRBV5-5 and TRBJ1-6; tentatively, D is TRBD1 (5 bases). V dropped 0 bases and J dropped 7 bases, with 11 bases sitting between them. Germline values: CDR1 SGHKS, CDR2 YYEKEE (reference sequence). This CDR3 comprises 15 residues.

The chain is built from TRBV7-9 and TRBJ1-6, with TRBD1 as a possible D gene (5 bases). Trimming cost V 3 bases and J 10 bases, with 10 bases left between them. This CDR3 contains 13 residues. CDR1 SEHNR and CDR2 FQNEAQ come from the germline V gene (reference sequence). The CDR3 DNA sequence: TGTGCCAGCAGCTTGGGGGAGTACTCACCCCTCCACTTT. This gives the protein CASSLGEYSPLHF.

The chain couples TRBV6-1 to TRBJ1-2; the D gene is possibly TRBD1 (5 bases). The V gene lost 3 bases and the J gene lost 5 bases, with 10 bases spanning the gap. The CDR3 sequence is 13 residues long. The germline V gene encodes CDR1 MNHNS and CDR2 SASEGT. CDR3 residues: CASSEDTEYGYTF. The CDR3 DNA reads as TGTGCCAGCAGTGAGGACACTGAGTATGGCTACACCTTC.

The V call is TRBV30, the J call TRBJ2-3, with 8 bases matching TRBD2. Looked up from germline, CDR1 is GTSNPN and CDR2 is SVGIG (reference sequence). Trimming cost V 1 base and J 0 bases; bases outside gene matches: 3. This CDR3 region has 15 residues. The CDR3 region has the DNA TGTGCCTGGAGTGAGGGGACTAGAAGCACAGATACGCAGTATTTT. Translation gives CAWSEGTRSTDTQYF.

The genes are TRBV3-1 (or the pseudogene TRBV3-2) and TRBJ2-1, with TRBD2 as a possible D gene (5 bases). The CDR3 is 15 residues long. CDR1 and CDR2 (germline): LGHDT, YNNKEL (reference sequence). V shed 1 base and J shed 6 bases, with 13 bases lying between them. DNA of the CDR3: TGTGCCAGCAGCCAAGGTCGGGAATGGTCCAATGAGCAGTTCTTC. Translated, it gives CASSQGREWSNEQFF.

The gene calls are TRBV12-3 or TRBV12-4 and TRBJ1-1; D gene unclear. Trimming cost V 5 bases and J 6 bases, with 13 bases left between them. This CDR3 contains 13 residues. CDR3 nucleotide sequence: TGTGCCAGCAGTCCCGGGGAATTCGCTGAAGCTTTCTTT. Protein product: CASSPGEFAEAFF.

The chain is built from TRBV7-2 and TRBJ2-1; 12 nucleotides line up with TRBD2. Losses at the gene ends were 5 bases for V and 6 bases for J; bases not matched to a gene: 5. The CDR3 totals 15 residues. Germline CDR1 is SGHTA and CDR2 is FQGNSA. CDR3 in amino acids: CASSNLAGGPNEQFF. In DNA form, the CDR3 reads TGTGCCAGCAGCAACCTAGCGGGGGGGCCCAATGAGCAGTTCTTC.

The chain combines TRBV2 with TRBJ1-1; D is ambiguous. The CDR3 is made up of 13 amino acids. V dropped 2 bases and J dropped 1 base, with 5 bases sitting between them. Germline assignment: CDR1 SNHLY and CDR2 FYNNEI. The CDR3 protein is CASSEWSNTEAFF. CDR3 bases: TGTGCCAGCAGTGAATGGTCGAACACTGAAGCTTTCTTT.

The rearrangement joins TRBV5-5 to TRBJ1-1; no reliable D call. V dropped 4 bases and J dropped 0 bases, with 13 bases sitting between them. Germline V gives CDR1 SGHKS, CDR2 YYEKEE (reference sequence). The CDR3 loop spans 15 amino acids. Written as DNA, the CDR3 is TGTGCCAGCAGCAGCGAACCAGTAGTGAACACTGAAGCTTTCTTT. Its protein is CASSSEPVVNTEAFF.

The V and J genes are TRBV5-1 and TRBJ2-7, with D maybe TRBD2 (6 bases). The V and J ends lost 6 bases and 5 bases respectively, with 9 bases between them. The CDR3 is 11 residues long. Germline assignment: CDR1 SGHRS and CDR2 YFSETQ. CDR3 loop: CASKGEDEQYF. CDR3 sequence (DNA): TGCGCCAGCAAAGGGGAGGACGAGCAGTACTTC.

The chain carries TRBV5-5 and TRBJ2-3; 7 bases line up with TRBD1. This CDR3 is built from 14 residues. The ends lost 4 bases at V and 3 bases at J; junction bases unmatched: 5. CDR1 is SGHKS, CDR2 YYEKEE, per germline (reference sequence). The CDR3 nucleotides read TGTGCCAGCAGCCCCGGGACAGCAACAGATACGCAGTATTTT. Its translation: CASSPGTATDTQYF.

The chain combines TRBV7-2 with TRBJ2-1, with 8 bases aligning to TRBD2. V shed 6 bases and J 6 bases; nucleotides not matched to a gene: 7. The germline V gene encodes CDR1 SGHTA and CDR2 FQGNSA. The CDR3 runs 14 residues. The CDR3 sequence is CASSQERGRNEQFF. Written as DNA, the CDR3 is TGTGCCAGCAGTCAAGAGCGGGGGCGCAATGAGCAGTTCTTC.

V and J are TRBV2 and TRBJ1-2; weak D call: TRBD1 (5 bases). In germline, CDR1 is SNHLY, CDR2 FYNNEI. The CDR3 loop spans 16 amino acids. With 4 bases removed from V and 1 base from J, the gap between germline ends came to 16 bases. The CDR3 reads CASSASVDGHNYGYTF. The CDR3 bases are TGTGCCAGCAGTGCCTCCGTCGACGGACATAACTATGGCTACACCTTC.

V and J are TRBV7-3 and TRBJ2-6, with 7 bases lining up with TRBD1. Germline V gene lookup returns CDR1 SGHTA and CDR2 FQGTGA. The length of the CDR3 is 16 residues. V dropped 5 bases and J dropped 2; count of bases not matched to a gene: 6. The CDR3 loop reads CASSPLGQAGANVLTF. CDR3 coding DNA: TGTGCCAGCAGCCCCCTAGGACAGGCTGGGGCCAACGTCCTGACTTTC.